This TCR beta chain was sequenced for a study of cytomegalovirus exposure and HLA in healthy donors (dated by TCRdb to the late 2010s). At the level of the whole study: An earlier analysis of approximately 590 of the donors reported about 250 Gb of sequence data and some 120 million unique TCR beta sequences from around 200 million T cells. An early release covering 550 to 650 HLA-typed donors comprised about 300 gigabases of sequencing data and tens of millions of unique TCR sequences. Of the roughly 420 genotyped donors, approximately 81% were placed in the genetic ancestry cluster associated with self-reported Caucasian donors. The aim of the study was to test whether cataloging public T cell receptors could identify signatures of past pathogen exposure. The study profiled the T cell repertoires of under 700 subjects by immunosequencing and related them to cytomegalovirus serostatus. Besides the first cohort of 666 subjects, a separate validation cohort made up of 120 different subjects was used. High-throughput TCR immunosequencing, statistical association of individual TCRs with disease status, and machine learning were combined to predict cytomegalovirus infection status. A later analysis re-analyzed previously published TCR beta repertoires from roughly 600 donors and added high-resolution HLA genotyping to study TCR occurrence patterns. Rather than using new phenotypic data, the later analysis identified candidate immune exposures from TCR beta sequences and from how often those sequences occurred across donors. An earlier analysis of around 580 of the donors used high-throughput TCR beta sequencing to judge whether each TCR beta V gene segment behaved as functional or pseudogenic. Donor age, sex, ethnicity and CMV serostatus were compiled alongside the repertoire data. In a later genetic analysis, genome-wide SNP genotypes for 398 of the 666 donors were used, and that subset was treated as a discovery cohort. Every repertoire in the discovery cohort had been generated on one and the same sequencing platform. HLA typing included class I and class II loci at four-digit resolution. Typing coverage varied by locus: about 629-640 donors for A, B, C, DRB1 and DQB1; roughly 520 for DQA1; 606 for DPA1; approximately 450 for DPB1. About five DR-DQ haplotypes were handled as single units for association and clustering because linkage in the cohort was strong. Across some 400 genotyped donors of the cohort, an average of roughly 250,000 unique TCR beta nucleotide sequences per donor were sequenced, and 15% to 20% of those sequences were non-productive.

For this clone: Its recognized antigen is unknown. Base qualities are missing; no much larger clone stands one base away.

The library was made by the immunoSEQ multiplex PCR assay. For the multiplex PCR, a mixture combining 60 forward primers for TCR Vbeta segments and 13 reverse primers for TCR Jbeta segments was used. The CDR3 region of rearranged TCR beta genes was amplified from genomic DNA by a multiplex PCR assay. The Illumina HiSeq System was used to sequence the amplified TCR beta libraries as 87-base-pair reads. The paper's data handling went like this. Across the 700 or so repertoires, a later analysis counted around 80 million unique TCR beta chains, roughly 11 million of which were shared by at least two donors. Raw reads were error-corrected and collapsed into unique sequences by a nearest-neighbor algorithm in which closely related sequences were merged to remove PCR and sequencing errors. Alignment of CDR3 sequences to IMGT reference sequences was used to assign V, D and J gene segments. For a sequence to be retained, a match of at least six nucleotides to both a V gene segment and a J gene segment was required. Rearrangements were called productive when the CDR3 lacked stop codons and stayed in frame with V and J; all others were non-productive. CDR3 was defined according to IMGT convention as the region running from the second conserved V-encoded cysteine to the conserved J-encoded phenylalanine. The earlier analysis of about 610 of the donors excluded sequences that lacked an unambiguous match to a single V gene segment. An earlier analysis of 587 of the donors called V segments functional above 56.7% productive rearrangements and segregating when the between-donor standard deviation exceeded 5%. A statistical classification framework was developed to diagnose cytomegalovirus status using the catalog of TCR beta chain sequences. In a later analysis, V and J genes were assigned by comparing TCR nucleotide sequences against IMGT/GENE-DB human TR gene sequences. A later analysis assigned CDR3 sequences and most-parsimonious VDJ recombination scenarios with the TCRdist pipeline. In a later analysis, every TCR beta chain was defined by the combination of its CDR3 amino acid sequence and its V-gene family, and reads without a unique V-gene family were dropped. As a way to deal with suspected cross-contamination and a sequencing artifact, a later analysis dropped hundreds of nucleotide sequences that were highly shared and had low generation probability. In a later analysis, a clonal expansion index for each public chain was calculated from normalized within-repertoire ranks of inferred template counts. A later analysis computed generation probabilities with a VDJ recombination model fitted to out-of-frame rearrangements, and checked the results against IGoR. Hypergeometric tests were used in a later analysis to score TCR-TCR, TCR-HLA and TCR-CMV co-occurrence, with a repertoire-size bias correction applied to the TCR pairs. False discovery rates were estimated in a later analysis by permuting HLA or CMV assignments 20 times. A later analysis grouped co-occurring TCRs with DBSCAN, adding TCRdist sequence similarity when clustering within HLA-allele-positive subsets. For co-occurrence clustering, repertoires with fewer than 30,000 or more than 120,000 public chains were excluded, along with five or six repertoires with anomalous nucleotide sharing. The source is immuneACCESS, and TCRdb retained only in-frame sequences with V and J called. Part of the clones is not carried over; for the studies checked, unresolved V genes explain less than half of this, and the remainder is unexplained. V and J calls and clone size come straight from that table; D and trimming were deduced from the DNA. Within this sample are 100,000 to 150,000 clones, with about four fifths of them counted one time only. Roughly 4% of the sample is taken by the ten largest.

The CDR3 starts with the cysteine, ends with the phenylalanine, and has 12 residues. Here the CDR3 DNA is all that survives: 36 bases in frame from base 1. The cohort was made up of 500 to 800 healthy bone marrow donors. At the time of sampling, every cohort member was nominally healthy, though immune exposures that went unrecorded were likely present. The donor tested CMV seropositive, placing the donor among the 289 seropositive members of the cohort. A peripheral blood sample was provided by each donor, and peripheral blood mononuclear cells were used for TCR beta sequencing. Genomic DNA extraction from the blood cell samples was performed with the Qiagen DNeasy Blood Extraction Kit. What the study reported, not specific to this receptor: Correlated functional status among segregating V segments might reflect linkage disequilibrium, but an unknown experimental factor could not be ruled out. Some IMGT-functional V segments, including TRBV6-2 and TRBV6-3, could not be distinguished by the 87-base-pair reads and were therefore excluded. In a later analysis, most CMV-associated TCR beta chains were found to appear HLA-restricted, with HLA associations seemingly driven largely by CMV exposure. A cluster of highly shared sequence variants was judged likely to be a technical artifact of the sequencing pipeline. In this cohort, only TCR beta chains were sequenced, and detectable features were limited by the absence of alpha or paired-chain data. When HLA alleles, especially DR and DQ, strongly co-occurred, attributing TCR associations to individual alleles was difficult. In an earlier analysis of approximately 600 of the donors, most TCR beta V segments were observed in productive rearrangements about 90% or about 30% of the time, broadly matching IMGT annotations. An association between a missense DCLRE1C variant and V-gene and J-gene trimming of TCR beta chains was found in a later genetic analysis and replicated in an independent cohort. In a later analysis, HLA-associated TCR beta chains showed more clonal expansion and lower generation probabilities than non-associated chains that were equally common. The presence/absence analyses assumed that sequencing depth was roughly uniform across donors, and that assumption may not be true. A further reported finding was that TCR beta sequences accurately predicted the HLA-A and HLA-B alleles for most subjects in the first cohort. About 15 rarely observed V segments, including chromosome 9 orphons, were excluded from the earlier analysis of some 590 of the donors because counts were too low. Most TCR sequences were seen in very few donors, while some public TCRs were found in many individuals. Because HLA typing was missing for some donors at each locus, association tests included only the typed subset. The authors suggested that the approach could potentially be extended to other disease states and immunological phenotypes. A few of the identified cytomegalovirus-associated TCR beta chains were confirmed in vitro to be specific for cytomegalovirus antigens. A later analysis found that TCR association rates varied across HLA loci, with DRB1 alleles showing the most associated TCRs and HLA-C alleles the fewest. In the study, around 160 TCR beta chains were listed as associated with cytomegalovirus. Specific HLA alleles were associated with 18,000 or so TCR beta sequences at a false discovery rate of 0.05 in a later analysis. A later genetic analysis reported fewer N-insertions in productive TCRs among donors in an Asian-associated ancestry cluster than the roughly 690-donor mean. The only immune exposure information available for the cohort was CMV serostatus. According to a later analysis, parvovirus B19, influenza, CMV and Epstein-Barr virus appeared linked to several top co-occurrence clusters. Cytomegalovirus status was reported to be diagnosed by the classifier with high specificity and sensitivity in both the original and validation cohorts.

The rearrangement combines TRBV1 with TRBJ1-5. TRBV1 is deemed a pseudogene. The sample comprised PBMCs. The source is a woman aged 40 to 49 in good health and CMV-seropositive. The CDR3 protein sequence reads: CTTLGVDQPQHF. The DNA sequence reads TGCACCACCCTCGGGGTTGATCAGCCCCAGCATTTT.